Listed here are 12 T cell receptor beta chains from one sample, sequenced in a study of T cell repertoires in cytomegalovirus infection. From the reads, TCRdb called clonotypes with MiXCR, one entry per CDR3 protein. The sample lists approximately 770,000 distinct CDR3 sequences, roughly 28% occurring once. For these receptors, no antigen is known. Sequences were derived from cultured CD8+ T cells from PBMCs, sampled from culture after CMV antigen stimulation. These receptors came from a human donor in good health (CMV status not recorded). Some clones in this sample may be carry-over from other donors' samples.

This clonotype was observed many times. The chain recombines TRBV7-6 with TRBJ1-2; TRBD1 agrees at 8 bases. V gave up 4 bases and J gave up 7 bases; unmatched junction bases: 8. Germline loops: CDR1 SGHVS, CDR2 FNYEAQ. CDR3 length equals 14 residues. CDR3 in amino acids: CASSSGGTGTGYTF. DNA of the CDR3: TGTGCCAGCAGCTCGGGAGGGACAGGAACTGGCTACACCTTC.

Of note for this clonotype: A read error is likely here: a far larger clone is one base away. This chain uses TRBV7-6 with TRBJ2-7; 11 bases fit TRBD1. The CDR3 loop spans 14 amino acids. In germline, CDR1 is SGHVS, CDR2 FNYEAQ. This CDR3 reads CVSSPGTGGYEQYF. The CDR3 DNA is TGTGTCAGCAGCCCCGGGACAGGGGGCTACGAGCAGTACTTC.

This clonotype was seen more than once but under ten times. The rearrangement joins TRBV5-4 to TRBJ2-1; 9 positions match TRBD2. Germline V lookup: CDR1 SGHNT, CDR2 YYREEE (reference sequence). The CDR3 has 15 amino acids. The V segment lost 1 base and the J segment 5 bases; nucleotides outside the gene matches: 4. The CDR3: CASSLKLAGDNEQFF. The CDR3 DNA is TGTGCCAGCAGCTTGAAGTTAGCGGGGGACAATGAGCAGTTCTTC.

V usage is TRBV10-3 and J usage is TRBJ1-2; 8 nucleotides line up with TRBD1. Losses at the gene ends were 6 bases for V and 7 bases for J; bases not matched to a gene: 1. The CDR3 extends over 11 amino acids. The germline V gene encodes CDR1 ENHRY and CDR2 SYGVKD. The CDR3 DNA is TGTGCCATCAGGGACAGGGCTGGCTACACCTTC. Translation gives CAIRDRAGYTF.

This clonotype was detected a few times. The gene calls are TRBV12-3 or TRBV12-4 and TRBJ2-1; D gene ambiguous. V gave up 6 bases and J gave up 2 bases, with 20 bases separating them. This CDR3 has 17 amino acids. The CDR3 protein is CASSPPSAGTTYNEQFF. The CDR3 DNA reads TGTGCCAGCAGCCCCCCCAGTGCAGGAACTACCTACAATGAGCAGTTCTTC.

The chain uses TRBV7-6 and TRBJ1-2, with 12 bases aligning to TRBD1. Germline V CDR1 and CDR2: SGHVS, FNYEAQ. The V gene end was trimmed by 1 base and the J gene end by 8 bases; junction bases not matched to a gene: 8. The CDR3 covers 16 residues. The CDR3 protein is CASSLGPGQGADGYTF. CDR3 DNA sequence: TGTGCCAGCAGCTTAGGGCCGGGACAGGGGGCTGACGGCTACACCTTC.

This clonotype has a handful of counts. The chain couples TRBV7-9 to TRBJ1-2, with D uncertain. Trimming stripped 6 bases from V and 2 bases from J, with 7 bases between. CDR1 and CDR2 from the germline V gene are SEHNR and FQNEAQ (reference sequence). This CDR3 contains 12 residues. CDR3 residues: CASRVDNYGYTF. CDR3 sequence (DNA): TGTGCCAGCAGGGTAGACAACTATGGCTACACCTTC.

The V gene is TRBV10-3, the J gene TRBJ2-3; 16 positions agree with TRBD2. Germline V gene data show CDR1 as ENHRY and CDR2 as SYGVKD. The CDR3 runs to 23 residues. J lost 0 bases, V lost 6 bases, and 21 bases had no gene match. The CDR3 sequence: CAIRGHLGLAGGTKISSTDTQYF. The CDR3 DNA sequence: TGTGCCATCAGGGGACACCTGGGACTAGCGGGGGGGACGAAGATCTCTAGCACAGATACGCAGTATTTT.

In this sample, this clonotype turned up a few times. The chain employs TRBV19 and TRBJ1-5, with 7 nucleotides matching TRBD1. Germline CDR1 LNHDA, CDR2 SQIVND (reference sequence). V was clipped by 1 base and J by 5 bases; unmatched bases: 5. CDR3 length: 15 residues. The CDR3 is CASSIGPTGDQPQHF. As DNA, the CDR3 is TGTGCCAGTAGTATAGGCCCAACAGGGGATCAGCCCCAGCATTTT.

Points on this clonotype: A much larger clone lies a single base off, so this may be a read error. The V call is TRBV12-3 or TRBV12-4, the J call TRBJ2-7; D might be TRBD2 (6 bases). V lost 4 bases, J lost 5 bases, and 9 bases lay in between. This CDR3 is built from 12 residues. Written as DNA, the CDR3 is TGTGCCAGCAGTTCAGGGAGGCACGAGCAGTACTTC. Its translation: CASSSGRHEQYF.

The V gene is TRBV27, the J gene TRBJ2-1; 7 bases are shared with TRBD1. Losses at the gene ends were 10 bases for V and 8 bases for J; bases not matched to a gene: 11. Germline-derived CDR1 and CDR2 are MNHEY and SMNVEV (reference sequence). CDR3 length: 13 residues. CDR3 in DNA: TGTGCCATTCGGGACAGTCCTGTCGATGAGCAGTTCTTC. This sequence encodes CAIRDSPVDEQFF.

The V call is TRBV6-5, the J call TRBJ2-5, with 7 positions matching TRBD1. CDR3 length: 15 amino acids. J lost 3 bases, V lost 6 bases, and 10 bases had no gene match. Looked up from germline, CDR1 is MNHEY and CDR2 is SVGAGI. The CDR3 DNA is TGTGCCAGCAGGGCTCTTCTTGACAGGGAAGAGACCCAGTACTTC. Protein: CASRALLDREETQYF.